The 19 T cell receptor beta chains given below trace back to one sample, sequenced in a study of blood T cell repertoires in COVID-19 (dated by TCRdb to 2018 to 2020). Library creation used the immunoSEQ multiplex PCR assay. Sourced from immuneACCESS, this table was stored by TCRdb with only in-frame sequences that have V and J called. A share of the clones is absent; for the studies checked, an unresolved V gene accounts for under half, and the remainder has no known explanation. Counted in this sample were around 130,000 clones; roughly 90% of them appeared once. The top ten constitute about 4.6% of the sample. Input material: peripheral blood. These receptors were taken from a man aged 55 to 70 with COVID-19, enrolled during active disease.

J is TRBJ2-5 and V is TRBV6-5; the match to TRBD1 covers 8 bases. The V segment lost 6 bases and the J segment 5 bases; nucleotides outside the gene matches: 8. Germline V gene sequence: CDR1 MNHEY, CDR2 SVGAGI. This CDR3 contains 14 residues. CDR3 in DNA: TGTGCCAGCAGCTCAGGGGGCCCGGCGGAGACCCAGTACTTC. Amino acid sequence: CASSSGGPAETQYF.

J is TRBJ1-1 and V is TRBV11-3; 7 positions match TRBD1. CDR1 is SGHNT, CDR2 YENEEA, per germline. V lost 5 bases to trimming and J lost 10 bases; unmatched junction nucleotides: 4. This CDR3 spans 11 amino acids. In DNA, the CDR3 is TGTGCCAGCAGCCTACAGGGGCGAGCTTTCTTT. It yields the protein CASSLQGRAFF.

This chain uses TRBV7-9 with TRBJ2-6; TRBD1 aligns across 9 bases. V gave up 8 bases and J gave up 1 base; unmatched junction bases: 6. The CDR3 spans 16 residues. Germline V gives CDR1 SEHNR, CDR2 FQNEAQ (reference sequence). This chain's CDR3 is CASGGTGRSGANVLTF. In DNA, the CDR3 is TGTGCCAGCGGAGGGACAGGGAGGTCTGGGGCCAACGTCCTGACTTTC. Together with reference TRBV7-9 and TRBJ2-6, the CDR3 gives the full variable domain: DTGVSQNPRHKITKRGQNVTFRCDPISEHNRLYWYRQTLGQGPEFLTYFQNEAQLEKSRLLSDRFSAERPKGSFSTLEIQRTEQGDSAMYLCASGGTGRSGANVLTFGAGSRLTVL.

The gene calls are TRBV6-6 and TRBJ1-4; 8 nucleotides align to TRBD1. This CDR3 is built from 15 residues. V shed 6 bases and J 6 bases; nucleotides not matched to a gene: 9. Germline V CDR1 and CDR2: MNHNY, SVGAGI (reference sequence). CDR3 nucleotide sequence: TGTGCCAGCAGCCCCGGACAGGGTGGTCATGAAAAACTGTTTTTT. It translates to CASSPGQGGHEKLFF.

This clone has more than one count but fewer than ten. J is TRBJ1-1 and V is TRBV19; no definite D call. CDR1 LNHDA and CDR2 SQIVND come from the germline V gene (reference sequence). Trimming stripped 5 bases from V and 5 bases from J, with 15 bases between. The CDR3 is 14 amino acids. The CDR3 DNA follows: TGTGCCAGTAGTCCCCGGGAGGGCTGGACTGAAGCTTTCTTT. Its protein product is CASSPREGWTEAFF.

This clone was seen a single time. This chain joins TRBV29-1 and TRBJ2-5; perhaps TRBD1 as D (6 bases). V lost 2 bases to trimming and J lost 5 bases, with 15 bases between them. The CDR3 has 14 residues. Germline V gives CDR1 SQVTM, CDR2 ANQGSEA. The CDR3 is CSVENREIFETQYF. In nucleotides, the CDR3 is TGCAGCGTTGAAAACAGGGAAATCTTTGAGACCCAGTACTTC.

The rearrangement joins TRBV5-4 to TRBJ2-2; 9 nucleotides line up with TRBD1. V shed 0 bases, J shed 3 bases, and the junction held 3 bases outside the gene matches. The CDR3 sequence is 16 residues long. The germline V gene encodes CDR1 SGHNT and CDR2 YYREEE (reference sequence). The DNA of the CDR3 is TGTGCCAGCAGCTTGGGACAGGGGGGTGACACCGGGGAGCTGTTTTTT. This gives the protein CASSLGQGGDTGELFF.

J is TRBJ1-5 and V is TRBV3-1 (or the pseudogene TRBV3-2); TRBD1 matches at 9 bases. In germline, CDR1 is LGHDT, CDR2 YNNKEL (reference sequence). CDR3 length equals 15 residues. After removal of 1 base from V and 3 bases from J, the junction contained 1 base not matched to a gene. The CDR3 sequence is CASSQGQGVNQPQHF. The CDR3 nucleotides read TGTGCCAGCAGCCAAGGACAGGGGGTCAATCAGCCCCAGCATTTT.

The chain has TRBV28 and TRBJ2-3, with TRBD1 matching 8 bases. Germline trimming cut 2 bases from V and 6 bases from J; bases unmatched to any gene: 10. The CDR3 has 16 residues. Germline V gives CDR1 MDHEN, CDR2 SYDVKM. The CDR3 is CASSLLRDRSMDTQYF. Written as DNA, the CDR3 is TGTGCCAGCAGTTTACTCCGGGACAGGAGTATGGATACGCAGTATTTT.

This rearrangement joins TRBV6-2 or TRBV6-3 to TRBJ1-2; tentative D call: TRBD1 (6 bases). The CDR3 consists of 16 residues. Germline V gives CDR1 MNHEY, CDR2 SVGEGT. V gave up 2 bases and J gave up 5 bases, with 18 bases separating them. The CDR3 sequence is CASSYGVQGTLYGYTF. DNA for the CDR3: TGTGCCAGCAGTTACGGAGTCCAGGGGACGTTATATGGCTACACCTTC.

The CDR3, as DNA: TGTGCCAGTAGCAGCGGGAGGGAGGAGACCCAGTACTTC. Residues: CASSSGREETQYF. The rearrangement links TRBV19 to TRBJ2-5, with 10 bases aligning to TRBD2. V was clipped by 6 bases and J by 5 bases; unmatched bases: 3. Germline CDR1 reads LNHDA; CDR2 reads SQIVND (reference sequence). The CDR3 runs to 13 residues.

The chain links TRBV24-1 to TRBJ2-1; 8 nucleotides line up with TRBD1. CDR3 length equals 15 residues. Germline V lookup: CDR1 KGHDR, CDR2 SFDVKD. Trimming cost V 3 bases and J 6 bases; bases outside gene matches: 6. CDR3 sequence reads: CATSDAGTGSNEQFF. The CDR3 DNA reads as TGTGCCACCAGTGATGCCGGGACAGGTTCCAATGAGCAGTTCTTC.

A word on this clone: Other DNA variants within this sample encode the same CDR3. CDR3 region: CASSLGGSTDTQYF. Written as DNA, the CDR3 is TGTGCCAGCAGTTTAGGGGGCTCCACAGATACGCAGTATTTT. The chain has TRBV28 and TRBJ2-3; D possibly corresponds to TRBD1 (6 bases). The germline V gene encodes CDR1 MDHEN and CDR2 SYDVKM. The V and J ends lost 2 bases and 2 bases respectively, with 8 bases between them. The length of the CDR3 is 14 residues.

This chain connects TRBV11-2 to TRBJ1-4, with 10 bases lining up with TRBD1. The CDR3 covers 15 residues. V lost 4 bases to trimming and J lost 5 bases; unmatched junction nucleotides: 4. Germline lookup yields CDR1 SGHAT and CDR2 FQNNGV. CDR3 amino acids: CASSSWTGGNEKLFF. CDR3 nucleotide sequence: TGTGCCAGCAGCTCATGGACAGGGGGGAATGAAAAACTGTTTTTT.

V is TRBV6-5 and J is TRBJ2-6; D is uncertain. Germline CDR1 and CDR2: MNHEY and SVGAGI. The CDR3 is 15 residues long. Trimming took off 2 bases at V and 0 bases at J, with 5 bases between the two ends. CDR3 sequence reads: CASSYRGSGANVLTF. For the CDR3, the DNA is TGTGCCAGCAGTTACAGAGGCTCTGGGGCCAACGTCCTGACTTTC.

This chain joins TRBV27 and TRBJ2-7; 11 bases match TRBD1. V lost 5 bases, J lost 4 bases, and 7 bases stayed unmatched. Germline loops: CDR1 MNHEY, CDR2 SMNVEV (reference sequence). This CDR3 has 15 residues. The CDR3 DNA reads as TGTGCCAGCAGTAGGACAGGGGGCGCTGGGTACGAGCAGTACTTC. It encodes CASSRTGGAGYEQYF.

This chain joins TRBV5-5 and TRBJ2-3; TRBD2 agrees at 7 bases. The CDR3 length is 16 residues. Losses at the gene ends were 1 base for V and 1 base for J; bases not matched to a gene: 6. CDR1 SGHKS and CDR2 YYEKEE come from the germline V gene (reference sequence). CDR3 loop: CASSLRRELGTDTQYF. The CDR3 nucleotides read TGTGCCAGCAGCTTGCGGCGGGAGCTAGGCACAGATACGCAGTATTTT. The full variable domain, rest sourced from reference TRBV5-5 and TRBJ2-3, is DAGVTQSPTHLIKTRGQQVTLRCSPISGHKSVSWYQQVLGQGPQFIFQYYEKEERGRGNFPDRFSARQFPNYSSELNVNALLLGDSALYLCASSLRRELGTDTQYFGPGTRLTVL.

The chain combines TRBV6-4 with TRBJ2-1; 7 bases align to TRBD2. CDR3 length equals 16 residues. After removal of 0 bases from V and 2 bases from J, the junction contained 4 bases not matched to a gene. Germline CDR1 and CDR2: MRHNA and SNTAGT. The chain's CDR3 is CASSDSPSGTYNEQFF. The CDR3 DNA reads TGTGCCAGCAGTGACTCGCCTAGCGGAACCTACAATGAGCAGTTCTTC.

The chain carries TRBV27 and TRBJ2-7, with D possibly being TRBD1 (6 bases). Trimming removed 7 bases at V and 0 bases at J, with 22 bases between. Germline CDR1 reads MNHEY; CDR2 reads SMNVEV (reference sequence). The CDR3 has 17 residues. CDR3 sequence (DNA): TGTGCCAGCAACTCAAACCTCCGGGACAAAACCTCCTACGAGCAGTACTTC. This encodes CASNSNLRDKTSYEQYF.